This T cell receptor (beta chain) appears in the sequencing data of a study of blood T cell repertoires in COVID-19. Germline V CDR1 and CDR2: SGDLS, YYNGEE. CDR3 size: 13 residues. Trimming removed 6 bases from V and 3 bases from J; junction bases left unmatched: 4. Authors' analysis steps: For nucleated cells, counts were estimated from reference gene primer amplification. The repertoire was sequenced with immunoSEQ multiplex PCR; TCRdb's copy has only in-frame clones and lacks some. From that table come the V and J calls and clone size; the DNA was used to work out D and trimming. The sample consists of some 320,000 clones, more than 75% of them appearing once.

V gene TRBV9 combines with J gene TRBJ2-3, with TRBD1 identical over 7 bases. Sequencing used PBMCs or T cells enriched from blood (not recorded which). This TCR derives from a man in his 60s who had recovered from COVID-19. The CDR3: CASNSQGTDTQYF. In DNA form, the CDR3 reads TGTGCCAGCAATTCACAGGGGACAGATACGCAGTATTTT.